The 25 T cell receptor beta chains below all came from one sample that was sequenced in a study of blood T cell repertoires in COVID-19 (dated by TCRdb to 2018 to 2020). To prepare the library, the immunoSEQ multiplex PCR assay was applied. As stored in TCRdb, this immuneACCESS dataset retains in-frame rearrangements with V and J assigned. A fraction of the clones does not appear; measured against another copy, unresolved V genes explain less than half of the discrepancy, and the remainder lacks a known reason. The sample records about 220,000 clones, about four fifths of which are singletons. The ten largest make up around 3.4% of the sample. Source material: PBMCs or T cells enriched from blood (not recorded which). Receptor source: an older woman who had recovered from COVID-19.

The chain employs TRBV7-2 and TRBJ1-3; D possibly corresponds to TRBD1 (5 bases). CDR3 length equals 14 residues. CDR1 is SGHTA and CDR2 is FQGNSA in the germline V gene. V was shortened by 3 bases and J by 3 bases, with 9 bases between the two germline ends. CDR3 region: CASSFRDRGNTIYF. The CDR3 DNA sequence: TGTGCCAGCAGCTTCAGGGATCGTGGAAACACCATATATTTT.

This rearrangement joins TRBV5-4 to TRBJ1-6; 8 nucleotides agree with TRBD1. V was pared by 5 bases and J by 10 bases, with 11 bases of the junction left unmatched. The CDR3 totals 15 residues. Germline V gene data show CDR1 as SGHNT and CDR2 as YYREEE (reference sequence). The CDR3 coding sequence is TGTGCCAGCAGTATGACCGGACAGGGAAGCTCACCCCTCCACTTT. This sequence encodes CASSMTGQGSSPLHF.

In this sample, this clone turned up a few times. The chain uses TRBV7-9 and TRBJ1-4, with a possible D match to TRBD1 (5 bases). The CDR3 contains 15 residues. V was clipped by 4 bases and J by 8 bases, with 17 bases between them. Germline CDR1 is SEHNR and CDR2 is FQNEAQ (reference sequence). CDR3 residues: CASSSPGNPQEKLFF. The CDR3 coding sequence is TGTGCCAGCAGCTCCCCAGGGAACCCTCAAGAAAAACTGTTTTTT.

The rearrangement joins TRBV28 to TRBJ1-2, with TRBD1 matching over 10 bases. The germline V gene encodes CDR1 MDHEN and CDR2 SYDVKM. There are 16 residues in the CDR3. With V trimmed by 6 bases and J by 3 bases, 10 bases remained unmatched. The CDR3 region has the DNA TGTGCCAGCAGCTTCCCTCCGGGACAGGGGCACTATGGCTACACCTTC. This codes for CASSFPPGQGHYGYTF.

In this sample, this clone turned up once. CDR3 coding DNA: TGTGCCAGCAGCCCACAGGGATGGGGCCAAGAGACCCAGTACTTC. Protein product: CASSPQGWGQETQYF. J is TRBJ2-5 and V is TRBV7-9, with TRBD1 as a possible D gene (6 bases). Trimming shortened V by 5 bases and J by 1 base, and 14 bases separated the two germline ends. This CDR3 comprises 15 residues. The V gene's germline CDR1 is SEHNR and CDR2 FQNEAQ (reference sequence).

The chain joins TRBV2 to TRBJ1-5; weak D call: TRBD1 (5 bases). This CDR3 comprises 14 residues. Germline CDR1 SNHLY, CDR2 FYNNEI. V lost 5 bases, J lost 1 base, and 9 bases lay in between. The CDR3 is CASSYGGSNQPQHF. The DNA for the CDR3 is TGTGCCAGCAGTTATGGGGGGAGCAATCAGCCCCAGCATTTT.

Here the CDR3 DNA reads TGTGCCAGCAGCATCCCGGGACAGGGGGCCTACGAGCAGTACTTC. Translating gives CASSIPGQGAYEQYF. The chain uses TRBV5-5 and TRBJ2-7, with TRBD1 matching over 11 bases. Germline trimming cut 4 bases from V and 2 bases from J; bases unmatched to any gene: 5. The CDR3 runs to 15 residues. Per germline, CDR1 SGHKS and CDR2 YYEKEE (reference sequence).

The CDR3 spells CSADSLGVYNEQFF. Here the CDR3 DNA reads TGCAGCGCCGATAGTCTAGGGGTTTACAATGAGCAGTTCTTC. The chain links TRBV29-1 to TRBJ2-1; TRBD1 is a possible D gene (5 bases). This CDR3 contains 14 residues. V lost 7 bases and J 4 bases, leaving 17 bases between the germline ends. The germline CDR1 and CDR2 sequences are SQVTM and ANQGSEA.

The chain links TRBV10-1 to TRBJ2-5, with 8 bases matching TRBD2. V was pared by 0 bases and J by 5 bases, with 2 bases of the junction left unmatched. Per the germline V gene, CDR1 is WNHNN and CDR2 is SYGVQD (reference sequence). The CDR3 sequence is 14 residues long. The CDR3, as DNA: TGCGCCAGCAGTGAGTCTAGCGGGAACGAGACCCAGTACTTC. Translating gives CASSESSGNETQYF.

This chain uses TRBV12-3 or TRBV12-4 with TRBJ2-2; D remains unclear. Trimming shortened V by 3 bases and J by 6 bases, and 5 bases separated the two germline ends. The CDR3 spans 12 residues. The CDR3 DNA reads as TGTGCCAGCAGTTTTTCCGCCGGGGAGCTGTTTTTT. Amino acids: CASSFSAGELFF.

The CDR3: CASSSFGGADRGEQFF. CDR3 DNA sequence: TGTGCCAGTAGTTCCTTCGGCGGGGCGGATCGGGGTGAGCAGTTCTTC. V is TRBV19 and J is TRBJ2-1, with D perhaps TRBD2 (6 bases). CDR3 size: 16 residues. In germline, CDR1 is LNHDA, CDR2 SQIVND (reference sequence). Trimming stripped 5 bases from V and 9 bases from J, with 23 bases between.

The CDR3 protein is CASSSIQGNYGYTF. The CDR3 DNA follows: TGTGCCAGCAGCTCGATACAGGGGAACTATGGCTACACCTTC. V is TRBV5-5 and J is TRBJ1-2; 7 bases line up with TRBD1. This CDR3 is built from 14 residues. Losses at the gene ends were 3 bases for V and 2 bases for J; bases not matched to a gene: 4. Germline V gene lookup returns CDR1 SGHKS and CDR2 YYEKEE (reference sequence).

This sequence joins TRBV6-2 or TRBV6-3 and TRBJ1-2; D is unclear. Per the germline V gene, CDR1 is MNHEY and CDR2 is SVGEGT. This CDR3 has 13 amino acids. Trimming shortened V by 3 bases and J by 2 bases, and 7 bases separated the two germline ends. Here the CDR3 reads CASSYGRNYGYTF. The CDR3 DNA follows: TGTGCCAGCAGTTATGGGCGAAACTATGGCTACACCTTC.

The chain is built from TRBV12-3 or TRBV12-4 and TRBJ1-5; 8 bases line up with TRBD1. The CDR3 consists of 13 residues. The trim removed 6 bases at V and 3 bases at J, leaving 1 base unmatched. Here the CDR3 reads CASRGQVNQPQHF. CDR3 DNA: TGTGCCAGCAGGGGACAGGTCAATCAGCCCCAGCATTTT.

The chain has TRBV5-1 and TRBJ1-1; D ambiguous. With 7 bases removed from V and 1 base from J, the gap between germline ends came to 14 bases. The CDR3 totals 14 residues. The germline V gene encodes CDR1 SGHRS and CDR2 YFSETQ. The CDR3 nucleotides read TGCGCCAGCCGCGGCGCTCCGGAGAACACTGAAGCTTTCTTT. It translates to CASRGAPENTEAFF.

Here the CDR3 reads CASSDRTGGQETQYF. The CDR3 bases are TGTGCCAGCAGCGACCGGACAGGGGGGCAAGAGACCCAGTACTTC. The chain is built from TRBV11-3 and TRBJ2-5, with 10 bases fitting TRBD1. The CDR3 extends over 15 amino acids. Germline CDR1 is SGHNT and CDR2 is YENEEA. With V trimmed by 5 bases and J by 2 bases, 5 bases remained unmatched.

The J gene is TRBJ2-5, the V gene TRBV5-5; D call uncertain. The CDR3 runs 11 residues. Germline lookup yields CDR1 SGHKS and CDR2 YYEKEE (reference sequence). Trimming stripped 5 bases from V and 5 bases from J, with 7 bases between. Here the CDR3 DNA reads TGTGCCAGCAGGCTTGAGGAGACCCAGTACTTC. This translates into CASRLEETQYF.

The chain joins TRBV6-5 to TRBJ2-7, with 13 bases aligning to TRBD2. Germline CDR1 and CDR2: MNHEY and SVGAGI. CDR3 length: 15 amino acids. With V trimmed by 6 bases and J by 7 bases, 9 bases remained unmatched. DNA for the CDR3: TGTGCCAGCAGGCTAGGACTAGCGGGAGTAGGAGAGCAGTACTTC. Protein: CASRLGLAGVGEQYF.

This clone occurred a few times. The genes are TRBV10-3 and TRBJ1-4; TRBD1 aligns across 10 bases. CDR1 ENHRY and CDR2 SYGVKD come from the germline V gene. The ends lost 9 bases at V and 7 bases at J; junction bases unmatched: 5. This CDR3 region has 13 residues. As DNA, the CDR3 is TGTGCCATTGCCGGGACAGGGGCTGAAAAACTGTTTTTT. Translation: CAIAGTGAEKLFF.

The J gene is TRBJ1-2, the V gene TRBV5-1, with 8 bases matching TRBD1. The CDR3 is made up of 18 amino acids. J lost 2 bases, V lost 0 bases, and 12 bases had no gene match. Germline CDR1 is SGHRS and CDR2 is YFSETQ. In DNA, the CDR3 is TGCGCCAGCAGCTTGGCCCCTAATCGACAGGGGTTGAACTATGGCTACACCTTC. Translation: CASSLAPNRQGLNYGYTF.

This chain links TRBV3-1 (or the pseudogene TRBV3-2) with TRBJ2-7; 10 nucleotides line up with TRBD1. The CDR3 covers 13 residues. Germline V lookup: CDR1 LGHDT, CDR2 YNNKEL (reference sequence). Trimming removed 5 bases from V and 9 bases from J; junction bases left unmatched: 7. The CDR3 spells CASSKDRDRGQYF. CDR3 DNA sequence: TGTGCCAGCAGCAAGGACAGGGACAGGGGGCAGTACTTC.

The gene calls are TRBV3-1 (or the pseudogene TRBV3-2) and TRBJ2-7; D call uncertain. Between the trimmed V and J ends, which lost 1 base and 0 bases, there was a span of 7 bases. Germline assignment: CDR1 LGHDT and CDR2 YNNKEL (reference sequence). The CDR3 is 14 amino acids. CDR3 sequence: CASSQAASSYEQYF. DNA of the CDR3: TGTGCCAGCAGCCAAGCCGCCAGCTCCTACGAGCAGTACTTC.

This clone was picked up a small number of times. The gene calls are TRBV20-1 and TRBJ2-7; a possible D gene is TRBD1 (6 bases). Trimming removed 4 bases at V and 3 bases at J, with 7 bases between. Germline-derived CDR1 and CDR2 are DFQATT and SNEGSKA (reference sequence). The CDR3 runs 11 residues. CDR3 amino acids: CSATGDYEQYF. CDR3 in DNA: TGCAGTGCTACAGGGGACTACGAGCAGTACTTC.

This clone was recorded a few times. The rearrangement uses TRBV11-3 and TRBJ2-1; 10 bases are a match to TRBD2. The germline gives CDR1 SGHNT, CDR2 YENEEA. The junction had 4 bases not matched to a gene; V was cut back by 2 bases and J by 0 bases. CDR3 length: 17 residues. The CDR3 sequence is CASSLTTSGNSYNEQFF. The CDR3, as DNA: TGTGCCAGCAGCTTAACAACTAGCGGGAACTCCTACAATGAGCAGTTCTTC.

This CDR3 reads CASSPPWGREQYF. As DNA, the CDR3 is TGTGCCAGCAGCCCCCCATGGGGGCGGGAGCAGTACTTC. This chain connects TRBV12-3 or TRBV12-4 to TRBJ2-7, with a tentative D call TRBD1 (6 bases). The V and J ends lost 6 bases and 7 bases respectively, with 16 bases between them. There are 13 residues in the CDR3.